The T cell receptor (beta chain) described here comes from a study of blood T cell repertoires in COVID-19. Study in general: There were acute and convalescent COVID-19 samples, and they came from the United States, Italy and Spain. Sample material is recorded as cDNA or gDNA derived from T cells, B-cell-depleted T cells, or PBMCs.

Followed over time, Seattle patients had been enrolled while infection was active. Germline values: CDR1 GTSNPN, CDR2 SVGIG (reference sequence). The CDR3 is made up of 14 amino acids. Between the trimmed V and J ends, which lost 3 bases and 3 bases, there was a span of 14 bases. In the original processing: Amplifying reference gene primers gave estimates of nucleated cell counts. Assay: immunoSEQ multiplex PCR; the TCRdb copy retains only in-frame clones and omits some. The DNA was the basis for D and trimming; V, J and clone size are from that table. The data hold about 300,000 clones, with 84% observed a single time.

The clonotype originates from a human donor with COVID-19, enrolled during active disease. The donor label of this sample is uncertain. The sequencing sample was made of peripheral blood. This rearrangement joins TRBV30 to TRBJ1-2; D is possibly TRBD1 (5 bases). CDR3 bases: TGTGCCTGGAGGCCAGGGAAATCGGACTATGGCTACACCTTC. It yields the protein CAWRPGKSDYGYTF.